Following are 6 T cell receptor beta chains from one sample sequenced in a study of blood T cell repertoires in COVID-19. Method: immunoSEQ multiplex PCR; TCRdb's copy keeps in-frame clones and lacks some. This table holds about 230,000 clones, roughly 79% found once. Material for sequencing was peripheral blood. These TCRs come from an elderly woman with COVID-19, enrolled during active disease.

The chain uses TRBV7-8 and TRBJ2-5; the D gene is possibly TRBD1 (5 bases). The CDR3 runs to 14 residues. Between the trimmed V and J ends, which lost 3 bases and 5 bases, there was a span of 13 bases. Germline V gene sequence: CDR1 SGHVS, CDR2 FQNEAQ. CDR3 in amino acids: CASSFDSYRETQYF. The CDR3 DNA reads as TGTGCCAGCAGCTTCGACAGTTACCGGGAGACCCAGTACTTC.

The chain uses TRBV18 and TRBJ1-1; 10 nucleotides agree with TRBD1. CDR3 length: 17 amino acids. Germline lookup yields CDR1 KGHSH and CDR2 LQKENI. The junction had 7 bases not matched to a gene; V was cut back by 2 bases and J by 1 base. CDR3 region: CASSPMGQGISNTEAFF. Here the CDR3 DNA reads TGTGCCAGCTCACCAATGGGACAGGGGATTTCGAACACTGAAGCTTTCTTT.

This chain links TRBV7-2 with TRBJ2-5; TRBD2 agrees at 8 bases. From germline, CDR1 is SGHTA and CDR2 FQGNSA. The junction had 5 bases not matched to a gene; V was cut back by 3 bases and J by 2 bases. This CDR3 comprises 15 residues. Here the CDR3 DNA reads TGTGCCAGCAGCTTTTTGTCGGGAGGGCAAGAGACCCAGTACTTC. It translates to CASSFLSGGQETQYF.

This clone was seen a few times. The chain has TRBV7-9 and TRBJ2-2; D is unclear. Germline V CDR1 and CDR2: SEHNR, FQNEAQ (reference sequence). Trimming took off 1 base at V and 7 bases at J, with 4 bases between the two ends. CDR3 length: 12 amino acids. CDR3 in DNA: TGTGCCAGCAGCTTAGTACACGGGGAGCTGTTTTTT. Its protein product is CASSLVHGELFF.

The CDR3 loop is CASSQSVSYEQYF. The CDR3 bases are TGTGCCAGCAGCCAGTCGGTCTCCTACGAGCAGTACTTC. The chain employs TRBV3-1 (or the pseudogene TRBV3-2) and TRBJ2-7; D remains ambiguous. The CDR3 totals 13 residues. The V end was cut by 3 bases, the J end by 0 bases, with 6 bases between. Germline CDR1 is LGHDT and CDR2 is YNNKEL (reference sequence).

The chain combines TRBV6-1 with TRBJ1-1, with 7 positions matching TRBD1. V trimming: 2 bases; J trimming: 8 bases; junction bases outside the gene matches: 5. Germline V gene sequence: CDR1 MNHNS, CDR2 SASEGT. The length of the CDR3 is 13 residues. The CDR3 loop is CASSEQGVREAFF. CDR3 in DNA: TGTGCCAGCAGTGAACAGGGGGTCCGCGAAGCTTTCTTT.